One and the same sample provided the 2 T cell receptor beta chains below, sequenced in a study of regulatory T cells in long-lasting Graves disease. For TCR beta, libraries came from iRepertoire HTBI primers and Arm-PCR of CDR3 regions. TCRdb re-called the multiplex PCR reads with MiXCR, one entry per CDR3 protein. Of 620,000 or so distinct CDR3 sequences in the sample, 16% were seen once. Time point noted: newly diagnosed GD, antithyroid drugs for less than 3 months. Researchers made the TCR library from RNA that was extracted from PBMCs. This same sample was also part of a study on T cells in Graves' hyperthyroidism and ophthalmopathy.

Sequenced here: peripheral blood mononuclear cells (PBMCs), sampled at new diagnosis, from a patient treated with antithyroid drugs. The receptors were gathered from a woman in her twenties or thirties with Graves disease.

In this sample, this clonotype turned up many times. This sequence joins TRBV19 and TRBJ1-5, with 9 bases that match TRBD1. The CDR3 consists of 13 residues. V dropped 8 bases and J dropped 5; count of bases not matched to a gene: 4. Germline V lookup: CDR1 LNHDA, CDR2 SQIVND (reference sequence). CDR3 loop: CASRTGEYQPQHF. CDR3 nucleotide sequence: TGTGCCAGTCGGACAGGGGAATATCAGCCCCAGCATTTT.

This clonotype occurred many times. The gene calls are TRBV12-3 or TRBV12-4 and TRBJ1-5, with D perhaps TRBD1 (5 bases). The CDR3 loop spans 16 amino acids. The V and J ends lost 3 bases and 1 base respectively, with 13 bases between them. CDR3 DNA: TGTGCCAGCAGTTTCGGGGGGAAGCCGAGCAATCAGCCCCAGCATTTT. Residues: CASSFGGKPSNQPQHF.